These T cell receptor beta chains were read from a single sample in a study of Ad26.COV2.S vaccination and SARS-CoV-2 variants. Assay: immunoSEQ multiplex PCR; the TCRdb copy retains only in-frame clones and omits some. The sample yields 360,000 or so clones, around 89% seen once. Sequenced here: peripheral blood, sampled in a trial of Ad26.COV2.S vaccine versus placebo. The receptor source for this set is a person aged 18-65 years who received the Ad26.COV2.S COVID-19 vaccine or a placebo. The conserved cysteine and the conserved F or W are not part of the CDR3 here. The order of the fields is J gene, V gene, CDR3 protein.

>TRBJ1-2|TRBV11-2
ASSPGGGPYGYT
>TRBJ1-5|TRBV6-5
ASSYGGSQPQH
>TRBJ2-7|TRBV6-5
ASSSTHAAGEQY
>TRBJ1-3|TRBV3-1/TRBV3-2
ASSQVSSGNTIY
>TRBJ2-2|TRBV5-5
ASSLDPGGTGELF
>TRBJ2-1|TRBV11-3
ASSLDGAKQF
>TRBJ2-1|TRBV4-1
ASSPEGGIDNEQF
>TRBJ1-5|TRBV15
ATAPNGNPNQPQH
>TRBJ2-5|TRBV7-2
ASSLGALERTQY
>TRBJ2-2|TRBV5-5
ASSLAGAQGGTGELF
>TRBJ2-7|TRBV29-1
SARDRSYEQY
>TRBJ2-7|TRBV6-6
ASSHLASEQY
>TRBJ1-2|TRBV5-5
ASSLKSEGLHGYT
>TRBJ1-2|TRBV29-1
SVGGVSGYGYT
>TRBJ1-6|TRBV5-1
ASSLAGDSPLH
>TRBJ1-5|TRBV21-1
ASSKGAHGNQPQH
>TRBJ2-7|TRBV27
ASSLSLVHEQY
>TRBJ2-2|TRBV13
ASSLDGRKVTGELF
>TRBJ1-6|TRBV3-1/TRBV3-2
ASSQSSTRASNSPLH
>TRBJ2-7|TRBV5-5
ASSSNRGSGEQY
>TRBJ2-6|TRBV18
ASSPPRFPGANVLT
>TRBJ1-6|TRBV14
ASSQTQGKGSPLH
>TRBJ2-3|TRBV5-5
ASSPMMTATDTQY
>TRBJ1-4|TRBV6-5
ASRGENEKLF
>TRBJ1-5|TRBV9
ASSVGTGGNQPQH
>TRBJ2-3|TRBV30
AWGLAGGADTQY
>TRBJ1-1|TRBV27
ASSSRAKNTEAF
>TRBJ2-1|TRBV7-2
ASSSWDLAGNNEQF
>TRBJ2-5|TRBV6-4
ASSRLAGDQETQY
>TRBJ1-5|TRBV21-1
ASSKGGGDSNQPQH
>TRBJ2-7|TRBV28
ASSPNTGEQY